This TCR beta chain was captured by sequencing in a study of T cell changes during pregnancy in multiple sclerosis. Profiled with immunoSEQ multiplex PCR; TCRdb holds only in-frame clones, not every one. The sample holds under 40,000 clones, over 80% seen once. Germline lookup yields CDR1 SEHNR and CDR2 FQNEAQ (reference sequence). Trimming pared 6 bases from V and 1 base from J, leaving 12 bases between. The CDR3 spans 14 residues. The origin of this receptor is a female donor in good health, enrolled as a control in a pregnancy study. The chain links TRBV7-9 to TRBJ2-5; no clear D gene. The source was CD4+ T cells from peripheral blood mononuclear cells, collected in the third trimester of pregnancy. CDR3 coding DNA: TGTGCCAGCAGTCCGCAACACCTCCAAGAGACCCAGTACTTC. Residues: CASSPQHLQETQYF. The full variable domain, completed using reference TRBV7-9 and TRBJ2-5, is DTGVSQNPRHKITKRGQNVTFRCDPISEHNRLYWYRQTLGQGPEFLTYFQNEAQLEKSRLLSDRFSAERPKGSFSTLEIQRTEQGDSAMYLCASSPQHLQETQYFGPGTRLLVL.